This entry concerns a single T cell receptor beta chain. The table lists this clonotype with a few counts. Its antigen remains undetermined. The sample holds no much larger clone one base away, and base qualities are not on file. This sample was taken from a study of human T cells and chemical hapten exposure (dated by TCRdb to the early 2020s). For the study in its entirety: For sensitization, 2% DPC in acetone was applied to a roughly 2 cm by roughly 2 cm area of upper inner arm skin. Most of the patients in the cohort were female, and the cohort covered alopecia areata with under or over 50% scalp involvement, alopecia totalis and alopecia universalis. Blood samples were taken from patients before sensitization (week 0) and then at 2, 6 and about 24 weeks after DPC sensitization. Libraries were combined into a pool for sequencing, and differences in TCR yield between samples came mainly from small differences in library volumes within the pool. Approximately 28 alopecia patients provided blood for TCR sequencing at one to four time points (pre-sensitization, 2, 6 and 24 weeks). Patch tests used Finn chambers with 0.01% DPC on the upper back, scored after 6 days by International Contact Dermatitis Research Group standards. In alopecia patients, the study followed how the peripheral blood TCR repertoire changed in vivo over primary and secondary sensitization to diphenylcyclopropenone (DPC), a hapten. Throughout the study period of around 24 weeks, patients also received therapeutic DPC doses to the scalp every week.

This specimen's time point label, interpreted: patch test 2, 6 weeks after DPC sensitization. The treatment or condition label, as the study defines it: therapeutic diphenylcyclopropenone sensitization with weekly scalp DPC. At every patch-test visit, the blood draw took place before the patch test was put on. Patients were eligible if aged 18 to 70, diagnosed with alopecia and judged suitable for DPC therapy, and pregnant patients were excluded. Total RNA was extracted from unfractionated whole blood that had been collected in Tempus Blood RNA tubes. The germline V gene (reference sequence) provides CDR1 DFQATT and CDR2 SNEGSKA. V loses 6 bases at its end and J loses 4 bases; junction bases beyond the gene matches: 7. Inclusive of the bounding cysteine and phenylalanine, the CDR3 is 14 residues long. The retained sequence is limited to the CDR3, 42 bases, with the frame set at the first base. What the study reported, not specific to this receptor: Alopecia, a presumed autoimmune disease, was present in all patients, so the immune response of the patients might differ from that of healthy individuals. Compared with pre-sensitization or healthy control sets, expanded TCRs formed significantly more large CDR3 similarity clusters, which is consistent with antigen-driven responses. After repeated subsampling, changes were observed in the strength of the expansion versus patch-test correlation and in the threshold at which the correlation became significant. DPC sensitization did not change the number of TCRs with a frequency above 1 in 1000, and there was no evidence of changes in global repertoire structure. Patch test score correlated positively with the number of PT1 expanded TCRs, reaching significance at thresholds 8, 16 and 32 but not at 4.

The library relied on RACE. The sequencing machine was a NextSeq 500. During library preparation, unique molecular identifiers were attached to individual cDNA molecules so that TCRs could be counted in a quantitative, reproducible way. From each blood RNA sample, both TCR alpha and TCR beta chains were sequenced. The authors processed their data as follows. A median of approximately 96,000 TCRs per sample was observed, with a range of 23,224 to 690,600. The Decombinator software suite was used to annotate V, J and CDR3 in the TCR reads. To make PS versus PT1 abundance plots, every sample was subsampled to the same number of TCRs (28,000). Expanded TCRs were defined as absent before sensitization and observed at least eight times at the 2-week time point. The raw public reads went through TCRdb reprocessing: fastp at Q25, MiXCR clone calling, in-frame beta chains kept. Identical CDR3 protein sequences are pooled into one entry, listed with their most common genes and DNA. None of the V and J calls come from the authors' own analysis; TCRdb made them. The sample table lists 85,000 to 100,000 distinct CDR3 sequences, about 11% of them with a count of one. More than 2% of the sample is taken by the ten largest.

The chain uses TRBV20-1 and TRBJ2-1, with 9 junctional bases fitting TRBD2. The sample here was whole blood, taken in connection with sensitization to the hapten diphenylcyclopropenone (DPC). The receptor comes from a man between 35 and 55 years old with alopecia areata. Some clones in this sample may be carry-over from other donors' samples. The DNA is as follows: TGCAGTGCCACCGGGACTAGCCTATACAATGAGCAGTTCTTC. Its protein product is CSATGTSLYNEQFF.